Presented here are 8 T cell receptor beta chains from one specimen sequenced in a study of immune characterization of retroperitoneal liposarcoma. TCRdb re-called the PCR reads through MiXCR, storing one row per CDR3 protein. The data hold 7,000 to 10,000 distinct CDR3 sequences, with approximately 39% observed a single time. The sample was tumor tissue. The receptors originated from a male donor with retroperitoneal liposarcoma.

The sample holds a few counts of this clonotype. CDR3 sequence: CASSTRQAAYEQYF. The CDR3 bases are TGTGCCAGCAGTACCCGACAGGCAGCCTACGAGCAGTACTTC. The chain links TRBV6-6 to TRBJ2-1; a weak D match, TRBD1 (6 bases). The end of the DNA aligns better with TRBJ2-7, so the J call may be wrong. The CDR3 totals 14 residues. The germline V gene encodes CDR1 MNHNY and CDR2 SVGAGI (reference sequence).

The chain joins TRBV6-1 to TRBJ2-4, with D possibly TRBD2 on 6 matching bases. Germline loops: CDR1 MNHNS, CDR2 SASEGT. V lost 6 bases, J lost 4 bases, and 10 bases lay in between. The CDR3 loop spans 13 amino acids. The chain's CDR3 is CASRSGGKNIQYF. CDR3 sequence (DNA): TGTGCCAGCAGGTCCGGGGGAAAAAACATTCAGTACTTC.

This clonotype was seen more than once but under ten times. The gene calls are TRBV11-3 and TRBJ2-1; a possible D gene is TRBD1 (6 bases). Germline CDR1 reads SGHNT; CDR2 reads YENEEA. Trimming shortened V by 6 bases and J by 10 bases, and 19 bases separated the two germline ends. This CDR3 is 14 amino acids long. The CDR3 sequence is CASSPRGSDYEQFF. The CDR3 bases are TGTGCCAGCAGTCCCAGGGGCAGTGACTACGAGCAGTTCTTC.

The V gene is TRBV6-6, the J gene TRBJ2-3, with 14 bases that match TRBD2. This CDR3 contains 15 residues. V shed 4 bases, J shed 4 bases, and the junction held 1 base outside the gene matches. Germline-derived CDR1 and CDR2 are MNHNY and SVGAGI (reference sequence). The DNA of the CDR3 is TGTGCCAGCAGTTCGACTAGCGGGAGGGCAGATACGCAGTATTTT. This sequence encodes CASSSTSGRADTQYF.

This clonotype is classed as medium-sized (0.01 to 0.1%). The genes are TRBV6-1 and TRBJ2-1; D is uncertain. Between the trimmed V and J ends, which lost 5 bases and 5 bases, there was a span of 4 bases. The CDR3 sequence is 11 residues long. CDR1 is MNHNS and CDR2 is SASEGT in the germline V gene. CDR3 protein: CASSFNNEQFF. As DNA, the CDR3 is TGTGCCAGCAGTTTCAACAATGAGCAGTTCTTC.

The chain links TRBV27 to TRBJ2-1; D ambiguous. Trimming took 6 bases from V and 0 from J, leaving 12 bases between them. The germline gives CDR1 MNHEY, CDR2 SMNVEV (reference sequence). There are 15 residues in the CDR3. The CDR3: CASRKMSSSYNEQFF. CDR3 DNA sequence: TGTGCCAGCAGGAAAATGTCAAGCTCCTACAATGAGCAGTTCTTC.

This clonotype was recorded a few times. This chain links TRBV12-3 or TRBV12-4 with TRBJ2-1, with 7 bases identical to TRBD2. The J segment lost 10 bases and the V segment lost 5 bases, leaving 5 bases of the junction unmatched. The CDR3 sequence is 12 residues long. CDR3 nucleotides: TGTGCCAGCAGTCCCCGGGGGGACGAGCAGTTCTTC. It specifies CASSPRGDEQFF.

By share of the sample, this clonotype is medium-sized. The chain joins TRBV6-1 to TRBJ2-1, with TRBD1 matching over 9 bases. Per the germline V gene, CDR1 is MNHNS and CDR2 is SASEGT. The CDR3 contains 17 residues. V shed 2 bases, J shed 10 bases, and the junction held 15 bases outside the gene matches. The CDR3: CASSEYNWGQGSYEQFF. DNA of the CDR3: TGTGCCAGCAGTGAATATAACTGGGGACAGGGCTCCTACGAGCAGTTCTTC.